The rows below give T cell receptor beta chains drawn from one sample of a study of cytomegalovirus exposure and HLA in healthy donors. Sequencing used immunoSEQ multiplex PCR; TCRdb keeps in-frame clones, though not all of them. The repertoire holds roughly 100,000 clones, with roughly 67% as singletons. Specimen: PBMCs. All receptors derive from a woman between 50 and 59 years old in good health and CMV-seropositive. CDR3s include the opening cysteine and the closing phenylalanine or tryptophan. A D gene is named only where the DNA matches it firmly. The size of a clone is reported for some rows only, either as once, few or many, or as a class for expanded clones.

V: TRBV7-9; J: TRBJ2-7; D: .; length: 13; size: .; CDR3: CASSPTGSYEQYF; DNA: TGTGCCAGCAGCCCAACGGGGTCCTACGAGCAGTACTTC
V: TRBV2; J: TRBJ2-3; D: TRBD2; length: 15; size: .; CDR3: CASSEGAGGDNTQYF; DNA: TGTGCCAGCAGTGAAGGAGCGGGGGGCGATAATACGCAGTATTTT
V: TRBV5-4; J: TRBJ2-7; D: TRBD1; length: 15; size: .; CDR3: CASSPGQGALGEQYF; DNA: TGTGCCAGCAGCCCGGGACAGGGGGCCCTCGGGGAGCAGTACTTC
V: TRBV18; J: TRBJ1-2; D: TRBD1; length: 15; size: .; CDR3: CASSPGTGGADGYTF; DNA: TGTGCCAGCTCACCCGGGACAGGGGGCGCGGATGGCTACACCTTC
V: TRBV7-2; J: TRBJ1-2; D: .; length: 15; size: .; CDR3: CASSLGGGQVYGYTF; DNA: TGTGCCAGCAGTTTAGGGGGGGGGCAGGTCTATGGCTACACCTTC
V: TRBV7-2; J: TRBJ2-6; D: TRBD2; length: 18; size: .; CDR3: CASSLGRGGLSGANVLTF; DNA: TGTGCCAGCAGCTTGGGGCGGGGGGGCCTCTCTGGGGCCAACGTCCTGACTTTC
V: TRBV6-5; J: TRBJ2-5; D: TRBD2; length: 14; size: .; CDR3: CASKSGGKGETQYF; DNA: TGTGCCAGCAAGAGCGGGGGGAAAGGAGAGACCCAGTACTTC
V: TRBV7-7; J: TRBJ2-3; D: TRBD1; length: 15; size: .; CDR3: CASSSGTASGDTQYF; DNA: TGTGCCAGCAGCTCGGGGACAGCCTCGGGGGATACGCAGTATTTT
V: TRBV5-6; J: TRBJ2-5; D: .; length: 11; size: .; CDR3: CASSLFSEQYF; DNA: TGTGCCAGCAGCTTGTTTTCGGAGCAGTACTTC
V: TRBV7-2; J: TRBJ1-6; D: TRBD1; length: 15; size: .; CDR3: CASSLGQGRGSPLHF; DNA: TGTGCCAGCAGCCTCGGACAGGGAAGAGGTTCACCCCTCCACTTT
V: TRBV5-5; J: TRBJ2-1; D: .; length: 15; size: .; CDR3: CASSLGQGLWNEQFF; DNA: TGTGCCAGCAGCTTGGGGCAGGGTCTGTGGAATGAGCAGTTCTTC
V: TRBV28; J: TRBJ1-6; D: TRBD1; length: 20; size: .; CDR3: CASSLWPGQGASIYNSPLHF; DNA: TGTGCCAGCAGTTTATGGCCGGGACAGGGGGCATCAATCTATAATTCACCCCTCCACTTT
V: TRBV6-5; J: TRBJ1-4; D: TRBD1; length: 15; size: .; CDR3: CASSAGQGAGEKLFF; DNA: TGTGCCAGCAGTGCCGGACAGGGGGCAGGAGAAAAACTGTTTTTT
V: TRBV7-9; J: TRBJ2-7; D: .; length: 14; size: .; CDR3: CASSTDSFSYEQYF; DNA: TGTGCCAGCAGCACGGACAGCTTTTCCTACGAGCAGTACTTC
V: TRBV4-1; J: TRBJ1-2; D: .; length: 15; size: .; CDR3: CASSLPEEANYGYTF; DNA: TGCGCCAGCAGCCTGCCGGAGGAAGCTAACTATGGCTACACCTTC
V: TRBV28; J: TRBJ2-7; D: TRBD1; length: 15; size: few; CDR3: CASSSPGTATYEQYF; DNA: TGTGCCAGCAGTTCACCCGGGACAGCCACCTACGAGCAGTACTTC
V: TRBV7-2; J: TRBJ2-6; D: TRBD2; length: 18; size: few; CDR3: CASSLSGGTNSGANVLTF; DNA: TGTGCCAGCAGCTTGAGCGGGGGGACCAACTCTGGGGCCAACGTCCTGACTTTC
V: TRBV5-1; J: TRBJ1-1; D: .; length: 14; size: .; CDR3: CASSVVQGETEAFF; DNA: TGCGCCAGCAGCGTAGTACAGGGCGAAACTGAAGCTTTCTTT
V: TRBV5-4; J: TRBJ1-2; D: .; length: 13; size: .; CDR3: CASSDKEEYGYTF; DNA: TGTGCCAGCAGCGACAAGGAGGAATATGGCTACACCTTC
V: TRBV7-2; J: TRBJ2-3; D: .; length: 16; size: .; CDR3: CASRTHGATSTDTQYF; DNA: TGTGCCAGCAGGACTCATGGGGCCACTAGCACAGATACGCAGTATTTT
V: TRBV7-2; J: TRBJ2-7; D: .; length: 14; size: .; CDR3: CASSLLLESYEQYF; DNA: TGTGCCAGCAGCTTACTACTGGAGTCCTACGAGCAGTACTTC
V: TRBV28; J: TRBJ2-1; D: TRBD1; length: 15; size: .; CDR3: CASSHRTGFFNEQFF; DNA: TGTGCCAGCAGTCACCGGACAGGGTTCTTCAATGAGCAGTTCTTC
V: TRBV4-2; J: TRBJ2-7; D: .; length: 13; size: .; CDR3: CASSQDREYEQYF; DNA: TGTGCCAGCAGCCAAGACCGGGAGTACGAGCAGTACTTC
V: TRBV6-6; J: TRBJ1-1; D: .; length: 12; size: .; CDR3: CASSYSKGEAFF; DNA: TGTGCCAGCAGTTACTCGAAGGGGGAAGCTTTCTTT
V: TRBV18; J: TRBJ1-3; D: TRBD1; length: 13; size: .; CDR3: CASSPQGADTIYF; DNA: TGTGCCAGCTCACCACAGGGGGCGGACACCATATATTTT
V: TRBV4-1; J: TRBJ1-2; D: TRBD1; length: 13; size: .; CDR3: CASSPGQGYGYTF; DNA: TGCGCCAGCAGCCCCGGACAGGGCTATGGCTACACCTTC
V: TRBV7-9; J: TRBJ1-1; D: .; length: 12; size: .; CDR3: CASSRIGQEAFF; DNA: TGTGCCAGCAGCCGGATTGGACAGGAAGCTTTCTTT
V: TRBV5-1; J: TRBJ1-3; D: .; length: 15; size: few; CDR3: CASSLDQASGNTIYF; DNA: TGCGCCAGCAGCTTGGATCAGGCCTCTGGAAACACCATATATTTT
V: TRBV30; J: TRBJ2-6; D: .; length: 15; size: .; CDR3: CAWSVGRSGANVLTF; DNA: TGTGCCTGGAGTGTTGGGCGCTCTGGGGCCAACGTCCTGACTTTC
V: TRBV6-5; J: TRBJ1-5; D: .; length: 14; size: .; CDR3: CASSRGSNNQPQHF; DNA: TGTGCCAGCAGCCGGGGGAGCAACAATCAGCCCCAGCATTTT
V: TRBV30; J: TRBJ1-6; D: .; length: 15; size: .; CDR3: CAWRTGYSYNSPLHF; DNA: TGTGCCTGGAGAACGGGTTACTCCTATAATTCACCCCTCCACTTT
V: TRBV5-1; J: TRBJ2-1; D: TRBD2; length: 18; size: .; CDR3: CASSPLTSGGADYNEQFF; DNA: TGCGCCAGCAGCCCTTTGACTAGCGGGGGGGCCGACTACAATGAGCAGTTCTTC
V: TRBV18; J: TRBJ1-1; D: TRBD1; length: 17; size: once; CDR3: CASSPRDRGPLSTEAFF; DNA: TGTGCCAGCTCACCAAGGGACAGGGGGCCCCTGAGCACTGAAGCTTTCTTT